These T cell receptor beta chains were read from a single sample in a study of cytomegalovirus exposure and HLA in healthy donors. Only in-frame clones appear in the TCRdb table, and some are missing; sequencing was by immunoSEQ multiplex PCR. This table has roughly 190,000 clones, roughly 82% appearing once. Source material: PBMCs. These receptors were collected from a young woman in good health and CMV-seronegative. CDR3s include the opening cysteine and the closing phenylalanine or tryptophan.

v_gene	CDR3aa
TRBV5-1	CASSLEPLAGVSYEQYF
TRBV5-1	CASSLVTGSDTQYF
TRBV5-6	CASSSTRGTTDTQYF
TRBV6-1	CASSEGSSYEQYF
TRBV25-1	CASSQGGGAGYTF
TRBV15	CATSRGDRYSNQPQHF
TRBV5-1	CASSLVTGFNEKLFF
TRBV5-1	CASSSTEYNEQFF
TRBV19	CASSIDSQGMETQYF
TRBV2	CASGPGLAGQPTQYF
TRBV19	CASSGRASRKTGELFF
TRBV4-1	CASSPRTGGVYGYTF
TRBV2	CASRKGVRAFF
TRBV27	CASSLSPRLNEKLFF
TRBV6-5	CASLIGDEQYF
TRBV6-1	CASSDRTGGSGQPQHF
TRBV7-6	CASSLGGTGGFYGYTF
TRBV4-2	CASSQKAGEYGNTIYF
TRBV5-1	CASARDRANSPLHF
TRBV18	CASSPWTGKISGANVLTF
TRBV19	CASSSADRGGVQETQYF
TRBV27	CASSPLTGISYEQYF
TRBV5-1	CASSLRTGEETQYF
TRBV10-1	CASSTSGAPPDTQYF
TRBV5-1	CASSLAGQGGNTQYF
TRBV19	CASSIQYRGRNNEQFF
TRBV27	CASYRDRGAGPVEAFF
TRBV19	CASRSQGLSTEAFF
TRBV25-1	CASSAFFMGRNYNEQFF
TRBV12-5	CASGLSPGQGQETQYF
TRBV15	CATKLQGSREYGYTF
TRBV7-6	CASSSLSGGTDTQYF
TRBV7-2	CASSLALAGAGVGEQFF
TRBV6-5	CASSPGTGGFETQYF
TRBV19	CASSLRGVAAKYNEQFF
TRBV6-6	CASNPGNYGYTF
TRBV6-4	CASSDCPCRLSNQPQHF
TRBV7-9	CASSRDSLYEQYF
TRBV2	CASSPSYSENQPQHF
TRBV7-8	CASSLASLAGRYTDTQYF
TRBV20-1	CSASLGETQYF
TRBV11-3	CASSLGVAGSTGELFF
TRBV2	CASSGRGLGYGYTF
TRBV27	CASSSTGTVNTGELFF
TRBV30	CAWSAGDKPLHF
TRBV7-2	CASSPKQVYGYTF
TRBV11-3	CASSSRTNTGELFF
TRBV19	CASSGSLAGGLNEQYF
TRBV5-1	CASSLKQGRSFF
TRBV5-1	CASTVTGGTDTQYF
TRBV10-3	CAISQLQGAYNEQFF
TRBV5-6	CASSAGLAEETQYF
TRBV4-1	CASSQDLTSYHNEQFF
TRBV5-1	CASSLTNTGELFF
TRBV7-6	CASSFEGDEQYF
TRBV6-1	CASSEALRDIRLSLRGGGYTF